This TCR beta chain stems from a study of radiation and T cells in renal cell carcinoma. Turning to the study itself: Nephrectomy followed 15 Gy stereotactic body radiation by 4 weeks.

Generated by immunoSEQ multiplex PCR, the TCRdb table keeps only in-frame clones and is missing some. Of about 130,000 clones listed, about four fifths are singletons. The study's findings and limits: No pretreatment tumor biopsies were available for baseline clonotypes.

Germline-derived CDR1 and CDR2 are GTSNPN and SVGIG (reference sequence). CDR3 length: 14 residues. V lost 4 bases and J 3 bases, leaving 15 bases between the germline ends. For this clone: Its antigen is unidentified.

Time point defined: blood 2 weeks post-SBRT. Treatment defined: 15 Gy SBRT to primary tumor, nephrectomy 4 weeks later. Serial blood draws occurred at baseline and 2 and 4 weeks post-SBRT. Clear cell pathology was present in this patient's renal cell carcinoma. The source is a man over 45 with renal cell carcinoma. The sample consisted of blood, taken from a patient whose treatment included radiotherapy and nephrectomy. The V and J genes are TRBV30 and TRBJ1-2; tentatively, D is TRBD1 (6 bases). CDR3 DNA sequence: TGTGCCTGGAACAGGGCACAGTCATACTATGGCTACACCTTC. This gives the protein CAWNRAQSYYGYTF.